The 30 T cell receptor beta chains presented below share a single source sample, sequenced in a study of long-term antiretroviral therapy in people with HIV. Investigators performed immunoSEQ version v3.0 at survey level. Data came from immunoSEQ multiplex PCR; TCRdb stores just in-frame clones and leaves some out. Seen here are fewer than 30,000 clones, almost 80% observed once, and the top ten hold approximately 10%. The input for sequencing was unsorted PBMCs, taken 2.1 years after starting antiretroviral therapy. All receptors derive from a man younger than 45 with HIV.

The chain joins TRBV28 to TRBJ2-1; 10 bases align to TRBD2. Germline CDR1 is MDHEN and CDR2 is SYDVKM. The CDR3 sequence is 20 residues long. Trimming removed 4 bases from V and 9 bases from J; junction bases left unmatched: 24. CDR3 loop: CASSSSGLILAGGPGSEQFF. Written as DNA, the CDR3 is TGTGCCAGCAGTTCCTCGGGCCTAATTTTAGCGGGAGGCCCCGGGAGTGAGCAGTTCTTC.

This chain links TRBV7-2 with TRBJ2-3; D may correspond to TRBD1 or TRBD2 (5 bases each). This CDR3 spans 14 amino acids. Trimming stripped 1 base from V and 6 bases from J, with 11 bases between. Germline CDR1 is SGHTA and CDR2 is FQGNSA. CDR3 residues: CASSLEGRGDTQYF. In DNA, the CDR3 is TGTGCCAGCAGCTTAGAGGGGAGAGGGGATACGCAGTATTTT.

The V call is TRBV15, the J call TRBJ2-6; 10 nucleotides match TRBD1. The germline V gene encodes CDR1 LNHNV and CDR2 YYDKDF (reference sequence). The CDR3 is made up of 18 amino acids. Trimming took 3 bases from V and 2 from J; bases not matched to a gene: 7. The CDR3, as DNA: TGTGCCACCAGCAGGAGACAGGGGGCTGGGGCTGGGGCCAACGTCCTGACTTTC. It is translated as CATSRRQGAGAGANVLTF.

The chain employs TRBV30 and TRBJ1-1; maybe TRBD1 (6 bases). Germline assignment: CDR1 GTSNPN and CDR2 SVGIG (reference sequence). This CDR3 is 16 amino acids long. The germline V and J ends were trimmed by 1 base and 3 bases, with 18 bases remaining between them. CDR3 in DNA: TGTGCCTGGAGTGCAACGGGACATTGGAGCGACACTGAAGCTTTCTTT. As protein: CAWSATGHWSDTEAFF.

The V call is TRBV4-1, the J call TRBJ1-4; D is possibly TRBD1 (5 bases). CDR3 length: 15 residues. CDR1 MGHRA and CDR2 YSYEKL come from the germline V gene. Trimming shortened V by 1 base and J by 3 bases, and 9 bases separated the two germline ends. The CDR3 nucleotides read TGCGCCAGCAGCCAAGTCCTGGGGCCTAATGAAAAACTGTTTTTT. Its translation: CASSQVLGPNEKLFF.

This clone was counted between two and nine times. Here the CDR3 DNA reads TGTGCCACCCAAACAGAGCTCACCGGGGAGCTGTTTTTT. This encodes CATQTELTGELFF. This sequence joins TRBV9 and TRBJ2-2; D gene unclear. The V gene lost 9 bases and the J gene lost 4 bases, with 13 bases spanning the gap. The CDR3 contains 13 residues. Per germline, CDR1 SGDLS and CDR2 YYNGEE.

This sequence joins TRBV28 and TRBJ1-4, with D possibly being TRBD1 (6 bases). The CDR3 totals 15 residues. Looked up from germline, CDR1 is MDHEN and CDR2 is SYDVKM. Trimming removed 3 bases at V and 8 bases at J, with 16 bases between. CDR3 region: CASSFIGGPAEKLFF. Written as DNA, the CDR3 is TGTGCCAGCAGTTTTATAGGGGGTCCGGCCGAAAAACTGTTTTTT. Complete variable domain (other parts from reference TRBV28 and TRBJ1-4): DVKVTQSSRYLVKRTGEKVFLECVQDMDHENMFWYRQDPGLGLRLIYFSYDVKMKEKGDIPEGYSVSREKKERFSLILESASTNQTSMYLCASSFIGGPAEKLFFGSGTQLSVL.

The CDR3 spells CASSHTVTGELFF. The CDR3 nucleotides are TGCGCCAGCAGCCACACCGTAACCGGGGAGCTGTTTTTT. The chain links TRBV5-1 to TRBJ2-2, with D uncertain. Germline V CDR1 and CDR2: SGHRS, YFSETQ. The length of the CDR3 is 13 residues. Trimming took 4 bases from V and 5 from J, leaving 9 bases between them.

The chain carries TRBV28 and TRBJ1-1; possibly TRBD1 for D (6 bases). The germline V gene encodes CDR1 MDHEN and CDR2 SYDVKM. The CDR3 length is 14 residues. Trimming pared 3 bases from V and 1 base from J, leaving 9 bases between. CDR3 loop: CASSLPRGNTEAFF. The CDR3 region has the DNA TGTGCCAGCAGTTTGCCCAGGGGGAACACTGAAGCTTTCTTT.

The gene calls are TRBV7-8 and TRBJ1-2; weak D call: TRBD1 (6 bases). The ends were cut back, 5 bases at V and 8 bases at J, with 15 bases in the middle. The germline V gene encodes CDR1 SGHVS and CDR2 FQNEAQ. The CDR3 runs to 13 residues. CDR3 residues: CASSAHTGSGYTF. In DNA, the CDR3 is TGTGCCAGCAGCGCCCACACAGGGAGCGGCTACACCTTC.

The chain's CDR3 is CASSPQGAVDTGELFF. DNA of the CDR3: TGCGCCAGCAGCCCACAGGGGGCGGTGGACACCGGGGAGCTGTTTTTT. This chain joins TRBV4-1 and TRBJ2-2; 9 bases are a match to TRBD1. The CDR3 has 16 residues. Germline V gene sequence: CDR1 MGHRA, CDR2 YSYEKL. V was pared by 4 bases and J by 3 bases, with 6 bases of the junction left unmatched.

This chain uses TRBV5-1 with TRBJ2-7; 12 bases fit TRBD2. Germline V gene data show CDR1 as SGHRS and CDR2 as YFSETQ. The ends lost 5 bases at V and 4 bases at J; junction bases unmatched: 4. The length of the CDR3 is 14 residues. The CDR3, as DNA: TGCGCCAGCAGAAAGACTAGCGGGAGTTACGAGCAGTACTTC. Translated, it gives CASRKTSGSYEQYF.

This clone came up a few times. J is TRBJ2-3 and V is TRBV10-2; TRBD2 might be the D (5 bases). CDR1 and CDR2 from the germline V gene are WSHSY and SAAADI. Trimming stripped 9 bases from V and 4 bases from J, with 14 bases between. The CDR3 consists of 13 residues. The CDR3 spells CASSLGGPDTQYF. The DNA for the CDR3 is TGCGCCAGTAGTCTAGGAGGCCCAGATACGCAGTATTTT.

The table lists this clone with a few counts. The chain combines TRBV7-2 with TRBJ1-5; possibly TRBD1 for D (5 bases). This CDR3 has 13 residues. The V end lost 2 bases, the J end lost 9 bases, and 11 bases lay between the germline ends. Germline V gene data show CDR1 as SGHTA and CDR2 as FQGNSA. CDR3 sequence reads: CASSLYADRPQHF. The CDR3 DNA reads TGTGCCAGCAGCTTATACGCAGACAGGCCCCAGCATTTT.

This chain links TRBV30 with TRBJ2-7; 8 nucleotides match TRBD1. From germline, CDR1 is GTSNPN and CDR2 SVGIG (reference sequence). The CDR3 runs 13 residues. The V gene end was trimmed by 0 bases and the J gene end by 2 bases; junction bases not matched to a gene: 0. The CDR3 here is CAWSVQGAYEQYF. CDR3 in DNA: TGTGCCTGGAGTGTACAGGGGGCCTACGAGCAGTACTTC.

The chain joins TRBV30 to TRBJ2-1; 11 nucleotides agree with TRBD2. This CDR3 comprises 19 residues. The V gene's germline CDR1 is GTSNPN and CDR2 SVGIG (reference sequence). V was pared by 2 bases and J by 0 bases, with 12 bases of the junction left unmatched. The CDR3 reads CAWSPPTSGNIISYNEQFF. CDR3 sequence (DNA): TGTGCCTGGAGTCCACCGACTAGCGGGAATATCATCTCCTACAATGAGCAGTTCTTC.

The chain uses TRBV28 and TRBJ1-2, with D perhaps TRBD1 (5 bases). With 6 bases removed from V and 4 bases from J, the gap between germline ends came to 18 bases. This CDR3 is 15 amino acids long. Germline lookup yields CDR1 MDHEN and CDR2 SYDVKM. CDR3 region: CASRLTQGSIYGYTF. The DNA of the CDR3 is TGTGCCAGCAGGCTTACCCAGGGTTCTATCTATGGCTACACCTTC.

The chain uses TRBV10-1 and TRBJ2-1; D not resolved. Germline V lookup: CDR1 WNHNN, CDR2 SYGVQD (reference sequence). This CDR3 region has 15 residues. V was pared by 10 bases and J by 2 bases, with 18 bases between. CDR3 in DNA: TGCGCCAACAAAGGGAAGGCGGTCCCCTACAATGAGCAGTTCTTC. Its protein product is CANKGKAVPYNEQFF.

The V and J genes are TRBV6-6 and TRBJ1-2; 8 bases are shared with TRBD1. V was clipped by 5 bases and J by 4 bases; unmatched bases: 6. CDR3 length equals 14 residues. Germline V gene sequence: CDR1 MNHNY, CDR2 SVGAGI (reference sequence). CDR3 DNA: TGTGCCAGCAGTCTGACAGGGGAGGGCTATGGCTACACCTTC. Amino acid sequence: CASSLTGEGYGYTF.

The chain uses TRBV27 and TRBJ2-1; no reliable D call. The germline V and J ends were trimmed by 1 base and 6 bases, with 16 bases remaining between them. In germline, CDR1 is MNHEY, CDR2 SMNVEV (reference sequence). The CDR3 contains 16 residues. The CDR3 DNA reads TGTGCCAGCAGTTTATTGCCGCGCTTAGAGAGCAATGAGCAGTTCTTC. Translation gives CASSLLPRLESNEQFF.

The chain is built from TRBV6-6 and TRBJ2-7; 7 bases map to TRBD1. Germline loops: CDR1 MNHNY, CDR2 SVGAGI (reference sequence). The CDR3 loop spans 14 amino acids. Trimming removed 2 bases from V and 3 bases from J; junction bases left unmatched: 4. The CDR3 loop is CASSYEGANYEQYF. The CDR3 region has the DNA TGTGCCAGCAGTTACGAGGGGGCGAACTACGAGCAGTACTTC.

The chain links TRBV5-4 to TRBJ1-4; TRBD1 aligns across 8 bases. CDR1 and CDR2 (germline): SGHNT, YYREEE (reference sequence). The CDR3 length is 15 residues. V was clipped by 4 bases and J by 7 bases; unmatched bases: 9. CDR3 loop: CASSTYDRGGEKLFF. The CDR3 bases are TGTGCCAGCAGCACTTACGACAGGGGTGGTGAAAAACTGTTTTTT. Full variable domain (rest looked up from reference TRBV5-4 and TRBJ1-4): ETGVTQSPTHLIKTRGQQVTLRCSSQSGHNTVSWYQQALGQGPQFIFQYYREEENGRGNFPPRFSGLQFPNYSSELNVNALELDDSALYLCASSTYDRGGEKLFFGSGTQLSVL.

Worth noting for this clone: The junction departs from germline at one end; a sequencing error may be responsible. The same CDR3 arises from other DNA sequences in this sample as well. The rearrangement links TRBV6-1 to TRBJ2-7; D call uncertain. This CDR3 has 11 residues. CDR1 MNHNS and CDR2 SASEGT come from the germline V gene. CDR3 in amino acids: CASREAYEQYF. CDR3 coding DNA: TGTGCCAGCAGAGAAGCCTACGAGCAGTACTTC.

CDR3 amino acids: CASSEGTASNYGYTF. In DNA form, the CDR3 reads TGCGCCAGCAGCGAGGGGACAGCCTCTAACTATGGCTACACCTTC. This chain joins TRBV4-1 and TRBJ1-2; TRBD1 matches 7 bases. The V gene end was trimmed by 5 bases and the J gene end by 0 bases; junction bases not matched to a gene: 6. The length of the CDR3 is 15 residues. Germline V gene data show CDR1 as MGHRA and CDR2 as YSYEKL.

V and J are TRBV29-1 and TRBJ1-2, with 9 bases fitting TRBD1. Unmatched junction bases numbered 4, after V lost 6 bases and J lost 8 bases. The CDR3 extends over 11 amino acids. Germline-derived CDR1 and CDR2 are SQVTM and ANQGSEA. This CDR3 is CSVQGARGYTF. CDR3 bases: TGCAGCGTACAGGGGGCGCGGGGCTACACCTTC.

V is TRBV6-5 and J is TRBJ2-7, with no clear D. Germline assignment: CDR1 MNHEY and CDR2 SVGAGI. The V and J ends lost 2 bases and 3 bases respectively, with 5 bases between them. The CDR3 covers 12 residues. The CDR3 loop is CASSYTGYEQYF. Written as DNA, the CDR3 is TGTGCCAGCAGTTACACGGGCTACGAGCAGTACTTC.

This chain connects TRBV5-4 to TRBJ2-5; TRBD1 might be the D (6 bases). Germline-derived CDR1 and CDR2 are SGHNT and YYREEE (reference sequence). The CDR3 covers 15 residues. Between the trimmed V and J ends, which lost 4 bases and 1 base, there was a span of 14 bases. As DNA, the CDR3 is TGTGCCAGCAGCAAGGACAGTCACTCCCAAGAGACCCAGTACTTC. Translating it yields CASSKDSHSQETQYF.

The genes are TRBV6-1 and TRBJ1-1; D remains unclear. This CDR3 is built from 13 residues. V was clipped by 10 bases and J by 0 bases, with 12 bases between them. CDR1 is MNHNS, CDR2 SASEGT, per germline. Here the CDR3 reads CAIRLALNTEAFF. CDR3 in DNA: TGTGCCATCCGACTGGCCTTGAACACTGAAGCTTTCTTT.

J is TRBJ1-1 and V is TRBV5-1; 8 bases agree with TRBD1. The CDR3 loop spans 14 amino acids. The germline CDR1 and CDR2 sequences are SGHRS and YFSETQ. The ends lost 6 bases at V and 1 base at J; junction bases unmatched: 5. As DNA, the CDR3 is TGCGCCAGCAAGAGGGGACAGGCGAACACTGAAGCTTTCTTT. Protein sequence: CASKRGQANTEAFF.

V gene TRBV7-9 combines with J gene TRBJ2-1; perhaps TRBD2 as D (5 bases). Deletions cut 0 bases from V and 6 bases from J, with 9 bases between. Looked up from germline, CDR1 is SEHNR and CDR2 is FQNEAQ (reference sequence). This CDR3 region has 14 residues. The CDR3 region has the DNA TGTGCCAGCAGCTTAGCGCGGGCCAGCAATGAGCAGTTCTTC. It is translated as CASSLARASNEQFF. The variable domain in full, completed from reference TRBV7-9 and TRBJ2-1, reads DTGVSQNPRHKITKRGQNVTFRCDPISEHNRLYWYRQTLGQGPEFLTYFQNEAQLEKSRLLSDRFSAERPKGSFSTLEIQRTEQGDSAMYLCASSLARASNEQFFGPGTRLTVL.